These T cell receptor beta chains were read from a single sample in a study of control samples from healthy donors and cancer patients. TCRdb's copy holds only in-frame clones and misses some; the assay was immunoSEQ multiplex PCR. The sample lists more than 20,000 clones; about 85% were seen once. The sequenced sample was PBMCs. These receptors came from a man aged 60 to 75 with head and neck cancer. Each CDR3 is given with its conserved first and last residue. Each record gives: V gene, J gene, D gene, clone size, CDR3 DNA, CDR3 protein. D genes are given only for firm matches. Clone size is stated in some rows and not others, as once, few, many or a class when expanded.

TRBV13,TRBJ2-1,-,few,TGTGCCAGCAGCTTAGCTTCCTATCTCGAGGACCGAACCTACAATGAGCAGTTCTTC,CASSLASYLEDRTYNEQFF
TRBV11-1,TRBJ2-2,-,once,TGTGCCAGCAACTCGGAATCCGGGGAGCTGTTTTTT,CASNSESGELFF
TRBV2,TRBJ2-1,TRBD1,-,TGTGCCAGCAGGGGGAGTAGAGGGGGCAGGAATGAGCAGTTCTTC,CASRGSRGGRNEQFF
TRBV13,TRBJ2-5,-,once,TGTGCCAGCAGCCTAGGACTAATGGAGACCCAGTACTTC,CASSLGLMETQYF
TRBV21-1,TRBJ2-3,-,-,TGTGCCAGCAGCAAAGTTCGACTAGGAGATACGCAGTATTTT,CASSKVRLGDTQYF
TRBV6-6,TRBJ1-2,-,once,TGTGCCAGCAGCCCGGGGTATGGCTACACCTTC,CASSPGYGYTF
TRBV29-1,TRBJ1-2,TRBD1,few,TGCAGCGGGGGGGACAGAGGATTTGATGGCTACACCTTC,CSGGDRGFDGYTF
TRBV6-1,TRBJ2-7,-,-,TGTGCCAGCAGTGAACTCCTACTCTCCTACGAGCAGTACTTC,CASSELLLSYEQYF
TRBV7-3,TRBJ2-5,TRBD1,-,TGTGCCAGCAGCTCGACAGGGGGGGCGGAGACCCAGTACTTC,CASSSTGGAETQYF
TRBV20-1,TRBJ2-5,TRBD1,few,TGCAGTGCTAGTTCCGGGACAGCAAGCCAAGAGACCCAGTACTTC,CSASSGTASQETQYF
TRBV7-9,TRBJ2-7,TRBD2,once,TGTGCCAGCACCACTAGCGGGGTACCCTACGAGCAGTACTTC,CASTTSGVPYEQYF
TRBV9,TRBJ2-2,TRBD2,-,TGTGCCAGCAGCGTGGCGGGGCAGCGGGAGGTGACCGGGGAGCTGTTTTTT,CASSVAGQREVTGELFF
TRBV2,TRBJ1-1,TRBD1,-,TGTGCCAGCAGTGTGACCGGGACAGAGAACACTGAAGCTTTCTTT,CASSVTGTENTEAFF
TRBV6-1,TRBJ1-1,-,-,TGTGCCAGCAGTGAACCGGGAATGAACACTGAAGCTTTCTTT,CASSEPGMNTEAFF
TRBV3-1/TRBV3-2,TRBJ2-1,TRBD2,-,TGTGCCAGCAGCCGGAAGCGGGACTCCTACAATGAGCAGTTCTTC,CASSRKRDSYNEQFF
TRBV21-1,TRBJ2-1,-,-,TGTGCCAGCAGCACCTACGGTGAGCAGTTCTTC,CASSTYGEQFF
TRBV27,TRBJ1-2,-,-,TGTGCCAGCAGTCCCTACTCCTGGGATGGCTACACCTTC,CASSPYSWDGYTF
TRBV3-1/TRBV3-2,TRBJ2-7,-,-,TGTGCCAGCAGCCTAACGCAGGGGCCCAACGAGCAGTACTTC,CASSLTQGPNEQYF
TRBV5-1,TRBJ2-3,-,-,TGCGCCAGCAGCTTGACCCGGGAGCCTTTTGATACGCAGTATTTT,CASSLTREPFDTQYF
TRBV4-1,TRBJ1-5,-,once,TGCGCCAGCAGCCAAGGTCTGAGGGACAGCAATCAGCCCCAGCATTTT,CASSQGLRDSNQPQHF
TRBV6-2/TRBV6-3,TRBJ2-5,-,-,TGTGCCAGCAGTTACCTAGCCGAGACCCAGTACTTC,CASSYLAETQYF
TRBV30,TRBJ1-5,-,-,TGTGCCTGGAGTCATTCCGGGACAAGCAATCAGCCCCAGCATTTT,CAWSHSGTSNQPQHF
TRBV6-5,TRBJ1-5,TRBD1,-,TGTGCCAGCCATCGGAGGGGGCTTCAGCCCCAGCATTTT,CASHRRGLQPQHF
TRBV19,TRBJ1-5,TRBD1,few,TGTGCCAGTAGTAACCGCAGGGGGGACTCAGAGCCCCAGCATTTT,CASSNRRGDSEPQHF
TRBV5-8,TRBJ2-1,-,-,TGTGCCAGCAGCTCCGAGGGCAGGACCTACAATGAGCAGTTCTTC,CASSSEGRTYNEQFF
TRBV7-6,TRBJ2-1,-,-,TGTGCCAGCAGCCCCGGAGGGACAGACCGGGTTCCCGGTCATGAGCAGTTCTTC,CASSPGGTDRVPGHEQFF
TRBV24-1,TRBJ2-3,-,-,TGTGCCACCAGTTGGGCTCCGCAGTATTTT,CATSWAPQYF
TRBV7-9,TRBJ2-2,-,-,TGTGCCAGCAGCTTAGCTGGGGGCGGCACCGGGGAGCTGTTTTTT,CASSLAGGGTGELFF
TRBV2,TRBJ1-2,-,-,TGTGCCAGCAGTGAAACAGGGAACTATGGCTACACCTTC,CASSETGNYGYTF
TRBV5-1,TRBJ2-1,-,once,TGCGCCAGCATCGATGGACCCAGCACCGGGGTCAATGAGCAGTTCTTC,CASIDGPSTGVNEQFF
TRBV7-8,TRBJ1-1,-,-,TGTGCCAGCAGCTTAGTTGAAACTGAAGCTTTCTTT,CASSLVETEAFF
TRBV21-1,TRBJ1-1,-,-,TGTGCCAGCATCAACTCAAGTGGGGAGTGGCGGGGCGGGGCGAACACTGAAGCTTTCTTT,CASINSSGEWRGGANTEAFF
TRBV29-1,TRBJ1-1,-,-,TGCAGCGTTCCGACCGGGAACACTGAAGCTTTCTTT,CSVPTGNTEAFF
TRBV7-9,TRBJ2-2,TRBD2,-,TGTGCCAGCAGCTTCCTGACTAGCGTGAACACCGGGGAGCTGTTTTTT,CASSFLTSVNTGELFF
TRBV19,TRBJ2-1,-,medium-sized,TGTGCCAGTAGTATCCTCGAGCGGAATGAGCAGTTCTTC,CASSILERNEQFF
TRBV20-1,TRBJ2-3,-,-,TGCAGTGCTAGTGGAGGGACAGACGGCACAGATACGCAGTATTTT,CSASGGTDGTDTQYF
TRBV20-1,TRBJ2-7,TRBD1,few,TGCAGTGCCCAACAGGGGAACGAGCAGTACTTC,CSAQQGNEQYF
TRBV3-1/TRBV3-2,TRBJ2-3,-,-,TGTGCCAGCAGCCAGGGGAGAAGAGGCCCAGATACGCAGTATTTT,CASSQGRRGPDTQYF
TRBV2,TRBJ1-2,TRBD1,-,TGTGCCAGCAGTGAAGTCCCACAGGGGGCGGATGGCTACACCTTC,CASSEVPQGADGYTF
TRBV5-4,TRBJ2-1,TRBD2,-,TGTGCCAGCAGCTTACAACTAGCGGGCGATGAGCAGTTCTTC,CASSLQLAGDEQFF
TRBV27,TRBJ1-2,-,-,TGTGCCAGCAGCCCAGCCGGGGGGTACTACACCTTC,CASSPAGGYYTF
TRBV3-1/TRBV3-2,TRBJ1-4,-,-,TGTGCCAGCAGCCCCCGGACAGAGCCTAATGAAAAACTGTTTTTT,CASSPRTEPNEKLFF
TRBV5-1,TRBJ2-1,-,-,TGCGCCAGCAGCTTGGCCCCAGATAGCTCCTACAATGAGCAGTTCTTC,CASSLAPDSSYNEQFF
TRBV3-1/TRBV3-2,TRBJ2-5,-,once,TGTGCCAGCAGCCAAGAAACGGGTATCCAAGAGACCCAGTACTTC,CASSQETGIQETQYF
TRBV6-4,TRBJ2-3,TRBD1,-,TGTGCCAGCAGTTCCGGGACAGGGGTATCAGATACGCAGTATTTT,CASSSGTGVSDTQYF
TRBV2,TRBJ1-1,-,-,TGTGCCAGCAGTGAAAGGAGATGGGGGGCTGAAGCTTTCTTT,CASSERRWGAEAFF
TRBV4-2,TRBJ2-7,-,-,TGTGCCAGCAGCCAGACCATTATCGTTGGGGGAGCGACCTACGAGCAGTACTTC,CASSQTIIVGGATYEQYF
TRBV27,TRBJ2-7,-,-,TGTGCCAGCAGTTTATCGGGGGTCTCCTACGAGCAGTACTTC,CASSLSGVSYEQYF
TRBV6-5,TRBJ1-5,TRBD1,-,TGTGCCAGCAGGATCCGGGACAGGGCCGATCAGCCCCAGCATTTT,CASRIRDRADQPQHF